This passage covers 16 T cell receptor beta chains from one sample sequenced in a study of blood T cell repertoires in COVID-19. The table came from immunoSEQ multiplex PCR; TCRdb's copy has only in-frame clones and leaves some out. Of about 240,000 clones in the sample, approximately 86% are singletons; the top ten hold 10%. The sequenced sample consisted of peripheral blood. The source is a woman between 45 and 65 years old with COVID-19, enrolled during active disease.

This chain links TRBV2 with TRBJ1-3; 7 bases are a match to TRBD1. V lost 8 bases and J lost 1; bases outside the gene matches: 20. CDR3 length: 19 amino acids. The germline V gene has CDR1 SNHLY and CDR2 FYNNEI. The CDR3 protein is CASYIYTGDSAHSGNTIYF. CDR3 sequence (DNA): TGTGCCAGCTATATCTATACGGGGGACAGCGCCCATTCTGGAAACACCATATATTTT.

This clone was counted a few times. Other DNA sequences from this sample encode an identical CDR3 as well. The CDR3 sequence is CASSYRDGNTIYF. The DNA for the CDR3 is TGTGCCAGCAGTTACCGGGATGGTAACACCATATATTTT. The V call is TRBV27, the J call TRBJ1-3; no clear D gene. The CDR3 totals 13 residues. The ends were cut back, 4 bases at V and 7 bases at J, with 11 bases in the middle. The V gene's germline CDR1 is MNHEY and CDR2 SMNVEV (reference sequence).

DNA of the CDR3: TGTGCCAGCAGGTCCGGGACAGGGCAGACTGAAGCTTTCTTT. This codes for CASRSGTGQTEAFF. The chain has TRBV28 and TRBJ1-1, with 9 positions matching TRBD1. Germline trimming cut 6 bases from V and 5 bases from J; bases unmatched to any gene: 7. The CDR3 loop spans 14 amino acids. Germline CDR1 MDHEN, CDR2 SYDVKM.

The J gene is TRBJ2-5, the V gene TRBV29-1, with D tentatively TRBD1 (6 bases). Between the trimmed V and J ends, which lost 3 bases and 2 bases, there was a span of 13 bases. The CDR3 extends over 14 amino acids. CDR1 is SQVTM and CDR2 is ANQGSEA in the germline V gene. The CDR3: CSVEAGEWQETQYF. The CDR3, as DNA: TGCAGCGTTGAGGCAGGGGAATGGCAAGAGACCCAGTACTTC.

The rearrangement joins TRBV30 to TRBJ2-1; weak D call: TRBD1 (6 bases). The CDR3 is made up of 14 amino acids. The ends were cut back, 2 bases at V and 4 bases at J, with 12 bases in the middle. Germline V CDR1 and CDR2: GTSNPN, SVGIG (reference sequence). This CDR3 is CAWSQGGPYNEQFF. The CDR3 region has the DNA TGTGCCTGGAGTCAAGGGGGACCATACAATGAGCAGTTCTTC.

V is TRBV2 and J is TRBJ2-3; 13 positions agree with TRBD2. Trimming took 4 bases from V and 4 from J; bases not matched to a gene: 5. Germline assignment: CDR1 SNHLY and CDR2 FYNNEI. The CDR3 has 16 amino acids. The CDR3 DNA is TGTGCCAGCAGTGTTCTACTAGCGGGGGGGGCAGATACGCAGTATTTT. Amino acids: CASSVLLAGGADTQYF.

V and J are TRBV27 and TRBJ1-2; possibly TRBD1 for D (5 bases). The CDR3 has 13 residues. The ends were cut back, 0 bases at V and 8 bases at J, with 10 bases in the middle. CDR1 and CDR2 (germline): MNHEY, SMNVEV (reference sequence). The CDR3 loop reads CASSLSASGGYTF. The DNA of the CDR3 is TGTGCCAGCAGTTTATCCGCCTCAGGGGGCTACACCTTC.

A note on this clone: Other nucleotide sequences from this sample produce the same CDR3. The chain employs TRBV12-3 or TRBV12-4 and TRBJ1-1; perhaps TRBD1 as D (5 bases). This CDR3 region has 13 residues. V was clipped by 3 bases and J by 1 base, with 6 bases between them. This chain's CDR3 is CASSLGPNTEAFF. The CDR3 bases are TGTGCCAGCAGTTTGGGGCCGAACACTGAAGCTTTCTTT.

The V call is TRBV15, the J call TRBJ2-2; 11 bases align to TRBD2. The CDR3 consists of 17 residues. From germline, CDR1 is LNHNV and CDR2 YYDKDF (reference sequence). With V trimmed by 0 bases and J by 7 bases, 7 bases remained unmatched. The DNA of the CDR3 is TGTGCCACCAGCAGAGATAGGGCTAGCGGGGGGAACGGGGAGCTGTTTTTT. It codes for CATSRDRASGGNGELFF.

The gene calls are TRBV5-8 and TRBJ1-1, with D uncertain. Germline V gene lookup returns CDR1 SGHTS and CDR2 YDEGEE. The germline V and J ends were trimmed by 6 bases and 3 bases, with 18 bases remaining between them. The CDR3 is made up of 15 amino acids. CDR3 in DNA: TGTGCCAGCACCGGCGTGCGTCGGGGAGACACTGAAGCTTTCTTT. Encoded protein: CASTGVRRGDTEAFF. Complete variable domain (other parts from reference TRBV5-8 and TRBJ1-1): EAGVTQSPTHLIKTRGQQATLRCSPISGHTSVYWYQQALGLGLQFLLWYDEGEERNRGNFPPRFSGRQFPNYSSELNVNALELEDSALYLCASTGVRRGDTEAFFGQGTRLTVV.

The CDR3 sequence is CASSLRQVQGEKLFF. The CDR3 DNA is TGTGCCAGCAGCTTGAGACAGGTTCAAGGAGAAAAACTGTTTTTT. V gene TRBV7-9 combines with J gene TRBJ1-4, with D maybe TRBD1 (6 bases). The CDR3 sequence is 15 residues long. Germline V gene data show CDR1 as SEHNR and CDR2 as FQNEAQ (reference sequence). Trimming stripped 3 bases from V and 8 bases from J, with 16 bases between.

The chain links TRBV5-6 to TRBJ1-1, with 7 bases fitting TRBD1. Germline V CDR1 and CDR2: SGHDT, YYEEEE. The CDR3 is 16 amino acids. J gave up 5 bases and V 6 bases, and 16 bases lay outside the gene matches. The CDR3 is CASTLGGRAGGTEAFF. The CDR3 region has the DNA TGTGCCAGCACCTTAGGGGGCAGGGCTGGCGGGACTGAAGCTTTCTTT.

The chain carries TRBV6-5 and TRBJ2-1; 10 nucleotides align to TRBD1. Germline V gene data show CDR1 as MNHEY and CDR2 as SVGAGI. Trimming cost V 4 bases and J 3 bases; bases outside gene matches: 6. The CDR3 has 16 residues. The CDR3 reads CASSLPGTGVYNEQFF. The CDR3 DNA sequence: TGTGCCAGCAGTTTGCCCGGGACAGGGGTCTACAATGAGCAGTTCTTC.

The CDR3 DNA is TGTGCCAGCAGCCAACGGCAGGTTTCCAATGAGCAGTTCTTC. Its protein is CASSQRQVSNEQFF. The rearrangement links TRBV16 to TRBJ2-1; D not certain. Germline assignment: CDR1 KGHSY and CDR2 FQNENV. With 2 bases removed from V and 6 bases from J, the gap between germline ends came to 11 bases. This CDR3 has 14 residues.

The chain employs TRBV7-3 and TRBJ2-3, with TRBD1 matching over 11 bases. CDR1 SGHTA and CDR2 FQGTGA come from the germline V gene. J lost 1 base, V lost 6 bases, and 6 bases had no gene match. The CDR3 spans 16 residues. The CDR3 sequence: CASSSWGQGGTDTQYF. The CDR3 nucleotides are TGTGCCAGCAGTTCGTGGGGACAGGGGGGCACAGATACGCAGTATTTT. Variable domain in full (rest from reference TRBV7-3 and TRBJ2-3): GAGVSQTPSNKVTEKGKYVELRCDPISGHTALYWYRQSLGQGPEFLIYFQGTGAADDSGLPNDRFFAVRPEGSVSTLKIQRTERGDSAVYLCASSSWGQGGTDTQYFGPGTRLTVL.

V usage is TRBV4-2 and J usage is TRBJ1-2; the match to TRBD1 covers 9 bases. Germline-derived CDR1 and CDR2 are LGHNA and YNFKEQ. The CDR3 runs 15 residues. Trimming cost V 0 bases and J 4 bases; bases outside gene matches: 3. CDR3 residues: CASSQDLQGAYGYTF. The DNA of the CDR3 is TGTGCCAGCAGCCAAGATCTACAGGGGGCCTATGGCTACACCTTC.